This TCR beta chain came from a study of T-cell reconstitution after alpha-beta-depleted transplantation in children. Study-wide results and caveats: Alpha-beta T cells present about two months after transplant were reported to originate from several hundred expanded graft clones.

During its preparation, the TCRbeta library received unique molecular identifiers. MiXCR was run by TCRdb on the PCR reads, yielding one entry per CDR3 protein. Of more than 400,000 distinct CDR3 sequences in the sample, approximately 10% are singletons; the top ten hold 14%. CDR3 length: 19 amino acids. The J segment lost 3 bases and the V segment lost 5 bases, leaving 14 bases of the junction unmatched. CDR1 and CDR2 from the germline V gene are MDHEN and SYDVKM. In this sample, this clonotype turned up a few times. What it binds is not known. The material sequenced was PBMCs, mostly from graft donor cells, taken 180 days after TCRalphabeta/CD19-depleted stem cell transplant. The chain links TRBV28 to TRBJ2-7, with 15 bases lining up with TRBD2. The source of this sequence is a female patient aged 2-10 years who had a stem cell transplant for aplastic anemia, so the T cells may come from the graft donor. The CDR3 region has the DNA TGTGCCAGCAGTCCCCCCCTCTTCGGACTAGCGGGAGGGAGCTACGAGCAGTACTTC. Translation gives CASSPPLFGLAGGSYEQYF.